The next 17 T cell receptor beta chains were all read from a single sample in a study of shared clonotypes between healthy human individuals. The table came from immunoSEQ multiplex PCR; TCRdb's copy has only in-frame clones and leaves some out. The sample yields about 1.5 million clones, 98% seen once. Sequences were obtained from naive CD4+ T cells sorted from blood. Indicated subset: CD45RA+ positively selected. These receptors were taken from a man aged 30 to 45 in good health.

The rearrangement links TRBV5-3 to TRBJ2-1, with 11 bases aligning to TRBD2. TRBV5-3 is labeled an ORF, and its function is uncertain. This CDR3 has 15 amino acids. V was clipped by 5 bases and J by 8 bases; unmatched bases: 9. This CDR3 is CARRIAGGPVDEQFF. The CDR3 bases are TGTGCCAGAAGGATAGCGGGAGGGCCGGTAGATGAGCAGTTCTTC.

The chain combines TRBV7-8 with TRBJ1-2, with a possible D match to TRBD1 (5 bases). This CDR3 comprises 18 residues. Germline V gives CDR1 SGHVS, CDR2 FQNEAQ. V dropped 4 bases and J dropped 4 bases, with 25 bases sitting between them. The CDR3, as DNA: TGTGCCAGCAGCTCCCCCCCGGGGCAGGGACCATGTGGCTATGGCTACACCTTC. Residues: CASSSPPGQGPCGYGYTF.

This chain links TRBV5-1 with TRBJ2-1; a possible D gene is TRBD1 (7 bases). The CDR3 runs 13 residues. Germline V gives CDR1 SGHRS, CDR2 YFSETQ. Trimming took 8 bases from V and 6 from J, leaving 15 bases between them. The CDR3 reads CASTSGGTNEQFF. In DNA form, the CDR3 reads TGCGCCAGTACATCAGGGGGGACCAATGAGCAGTTCTTC.

The chain is built from TRBV29-1 and TRBJ2-5; the D gene is possibly TRBD2 (6 bases). This CDR3 contains 12 residues. From germline, CDR1 is SQVTM and CDR2 ANQGSEA. V gave up 7 bases and J gave up 2 bases, with 11 bases separating them. In DNA, the CDR3 is TGCAGCGCAAATAGCGGACAAGAGACCCAGTACTTC. Protein: CSANSGQETQYF.

The chain carries TRBV9 and TRBJ2-1; 8 nucleotides align to TRBD1. This CDR3 is 16 amino acids long. Germline trimming cut 4 bases from V and 5 bases from J; bases unmatched to any gene: 11. The germline V gene has CDR1 SGDLS and CDR2 YYNGEE. CDR3: CASSLGGQVVNNEQFF. CDR3 DNA sequence: TGTGCCAGCAGCCTTGGGGGACAGGTGGTAAACAATGAGCAGTTCTTC.

The genes are TRBV6-4 and TRBJ2-4, with TRBD2 identical over 9 bases. The ends lost 2 bases at V and 2 bases at J; junction bases unmatched: 7. The V gene's germline CDR1 is MRHNA and CDR2 SNTAGT. The CDR3 is 17 residues long. The CDR3 loop reads CASSDIGSGSTKNIQYF. The CDR3 coding sequence is TGTGCCAGCAGTGACATAGGTAGCGGGAGCACCAAAAACATTCAGTACTTC.

The J gene is TRBJ1-2, the V gene TRBV28; TRBD1 matches 9 bases. The V and J ends lost 1 base and 8 bases, in that order; junction bases with no gene match: 8. CDR1 and CDR2 from the germline V gene are MDHEN and SYDVKM. CDR3 length equals 15 residues. CDR3 sequence (DNA): TGTGCCAGCAGTTTATTCGAAGGGACAGGGAGCGGCTACACCTTC. This sequence encodes CASSLFEGTGSGYTF.

The chain carries TRBV28 and TRBJ1-2; D ambiguous. V was trimmed by 4 bases and J by 3 bases, leaving 12 bases between them. The V gene's germline CDR1 is MDHEN and CDR2 SYDVKM. This CDR3 region has 14 residues. The CDR3 reads CASSYTSTDYGYTF. The CDR3 DNA follows: TGTGCCAGCAGTTATACAAGTACAGACTATGGCTACACCTTC.

The chain recombines TRBV9 with TRBJ2-3; weak D call: TRBD1 (5 bases). Trimming left V 4 bases short and J 1 base short, with 16 bases between. CDR1 is SGDLS, CDR2 YYNGEE, per germline. This CDR3 is 16 amino acids long. The DNA of the CDR3 is TGTGCCAGCAGCTCCCCGACAGCCCAACGCACAGATACGCAGTATTTT. Protein sequence: CASSSPTAQRTDTQYF.

J is TRBJ2-5 and V is TRBV11-2, with unresolved D. From germline, CDR1 is SGHAT and CDR2 FQNNGV. The V end lost 6 bases, the J end lost 2 bases, and 7 bases lay between the germline ends. The CDR3 extends over 12 amino acids. DNA of the CDR3: TGTGCCAGCAGTGCCCAACAAGAGACCCAGTACTTC. Translation gives CASSAQQETQYF.

This chain links TRBV29-1 with TRBJ1-1; TRBD1 might be the D (6 bases). The CDR3 runs 15 residues. Deletions cut 3 bases from V and 4 bases from J, with 18 bases between. Per germline, CDR1 SQVTM and CDR2 ANQGSEA. CDR3 sequence (DNA): TGCAGCGTTGACCGAACGTGGGCAGGGGTCACTGAAGCTTTCTTT. Protein product: CSVDRTWAGVTEAFF.

The genes are TRBV7-9 and TRBJ1-4; maybe TRBD1 (5 bases). V shed 5 bases and J shed 2 bases, with 12 bases lying between them. The CDR3 is 15 amino acids. Germline values: CDR1 SEHNR, CDR2 FQNEAQ (reference sequence). The CDR3 loop reads CASSPGGSTNEKLFF. The CDR3 DNA follows: TGTGCCAGCAGCCCCGGGGGGTCGACTAATGAAAAACTGTTTTTT.

This clone was picked up one time. The chain employs TRBV19 and TRBJ2-7; maybe TRBD1 (6 bases). This CDR3 comprises 13 residues. V was pared by 9 bases and J by 6 bases, with 18 bases between. The germline gives CDR1 LNHDA, CDR2 SQIVND (reference sequence). The CDR3 coding sequence is TGTGCCAGACAGACAGGTAAAAATGGCGAGCAGTACTTC. It translates to CARQTGKNGEQYF. Drawing the rest from reference TRBV19 and TRBJ2-7, the complete variable domain is DGGITQSPKYLFRKEGQNVTLSCEQNLNHDAMYWYRQDPGQGLRLIYYSQIVNDFQKGDIAEGYSVSREKKESFPLTVTSAQKNPTAFYLCARQTGKNGEQYFGPGTRLTVT.

The V call is TRBV18, the J call TRBJ2-1; the D gene is possibly TRBD1 (6 bases). Germline CDR1 KGHSH, CDR2 LQKENI. Trimming took off 3 bases at V and 0 bases at J, with 12 bases between the two ends. This CDR3 contains 16 residues. CDR3 sequence (DNA): TGTGCCAGCTCACCTGGACAGCTCCTCTCCTACAATGAGCAGTTCTTC. Protein product: CASSPGQLLSYNEQFF.

The chain links TRBV28 to TRBJ2-1; TRBD2 matches 8 bases. After removal of 9 bases from V and 5 bases from J, the junction contained 18 bases not matched to a gene. This CDR3 region has 17 residues. CDR1 and CDR2 from the germline V gene are MDHEN and SYDVKM. This chain's CDR3 is CASPSGSAHPLDNEQFF. CDR3 DNA: TGTGCCAGTCCAAGCGGGAGCGCCCACCCCTTAGACAATGAGCAGTTCTTC.

Comment on this clone: Other DNA sequences in this sample translate to the same CDR3. The V call is TRBV28, the J call TRBJ1-5, with 7 bases aligning to TRBD1. The CDR3 consists of 14 residues. The V segment lost 3 bases and the J segment 7 bases; nucleotides outside the gene matches: 6. The germline gives CDR1 MDHEN, CDR2 SYDVKM. In DNA, the CDR3 is TGTGCCAGCAGTTTTAGGGGGCTTGGACAGCCCCAGCATTTT. Protein product: CASSFRGLGQPQHF. The complete variable domain, with remaining parts taken from reference TRBV28 and TRBJ1-5, reads DVKVTQSSRYLVKRTGEKVFLECVQDMDHENMFWYRQDPGLGLRLIYFSYDVKMKEKGDIPEGYSVSREKKERFSLILESASTNQTSMYLCASSFRGLGQPQHFGDGTRLSIL.

The V gene is TRBV9, the J gene TRBJ1-2; 8 nucleotides align to TRBD1. The CDR3 is made up of 15 amino acids. Germline assignment: CDR1 SGDLS and CDR2 YYNGEE. The trim removed 3 bases at V and 3 bases at J, leaving 7 bases unmatched. CDR3 residues: CASSAFNRGDYGYTF. The CDR3, as DNA: TGTGCCAGCAGCGCCTTCAACAGGGGGGACTATGGCTACACCTTC.